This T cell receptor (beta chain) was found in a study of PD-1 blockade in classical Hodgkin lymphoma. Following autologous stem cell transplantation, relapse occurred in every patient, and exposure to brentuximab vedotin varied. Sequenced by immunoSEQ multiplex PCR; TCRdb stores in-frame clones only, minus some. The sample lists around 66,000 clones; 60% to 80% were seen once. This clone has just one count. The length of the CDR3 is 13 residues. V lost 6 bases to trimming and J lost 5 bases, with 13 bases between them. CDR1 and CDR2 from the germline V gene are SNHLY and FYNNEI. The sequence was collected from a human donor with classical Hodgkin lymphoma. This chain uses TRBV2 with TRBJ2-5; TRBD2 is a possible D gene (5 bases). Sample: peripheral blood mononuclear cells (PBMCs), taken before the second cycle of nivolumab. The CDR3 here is CASSLDFGETQYF. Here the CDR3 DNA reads TGTGCCAGCAGCCTGGACTTCGGGGAGACCCAGTACTTC.